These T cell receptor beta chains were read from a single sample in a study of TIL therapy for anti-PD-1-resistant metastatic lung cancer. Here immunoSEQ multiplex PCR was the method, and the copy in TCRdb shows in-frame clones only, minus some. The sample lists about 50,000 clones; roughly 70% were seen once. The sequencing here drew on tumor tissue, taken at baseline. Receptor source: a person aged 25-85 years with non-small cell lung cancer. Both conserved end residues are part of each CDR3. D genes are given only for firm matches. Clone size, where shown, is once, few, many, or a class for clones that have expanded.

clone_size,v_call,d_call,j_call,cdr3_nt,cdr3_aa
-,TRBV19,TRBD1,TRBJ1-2,TGTGCCACCCGTACAGGGGGGACACAGTATCGTGGCTACACCTTC,CATRTGGTQYRGYTF
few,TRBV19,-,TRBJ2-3,TGTGCCAGTCGCTCCCTGGGGACAGATACGCAGTATTTT,CASRSLGTDTQYF
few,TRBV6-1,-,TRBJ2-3,TGTGCCAGCAGTGAGGTCGCAGATACGCAGTATTTT,CASSEVADTQYF
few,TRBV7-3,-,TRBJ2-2,TGTGCCAGCAGCCCCTCCGGGAGCCCGCGGACCGGGGAGCTGTTTTTT,CASSPSGSPRTGELFF
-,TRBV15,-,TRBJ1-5,TGTGCCACCAGCGGGGGACGATTTAGCAATCAGCCCCAGCATTTT,CATSGGRFSNQPQHF
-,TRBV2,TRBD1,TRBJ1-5,TGTGCCAGCGGGACAGGGTCCGCAAGCAATCAGCCCCAGCATTTT,CASGTGSASNQPQHF
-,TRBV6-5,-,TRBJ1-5,TGTGCCAGCAGTTACGGAAGAGGGCAGCCCCAGCATTTT,CASSYGRGQPQHF
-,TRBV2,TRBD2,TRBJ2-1,TGTGCCAGCAGTGAAGTAGCGGGCTCCGGGCAGTTCTTC,CASSEVAGSGQFF
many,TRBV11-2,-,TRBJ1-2,TGTGCCAGCAGCTTCCAATCTCCTTTCTATGGCTACACCTTC,CASSFQSPFYGYTF
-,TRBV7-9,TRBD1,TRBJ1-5,TGTGCCAGCAGCTTAGTACCCCTGGACAGGGGGAGTACTCAGCCCCAGCATTTT,CASSLVPLDRGSTQPQHF
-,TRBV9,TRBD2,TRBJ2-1,TGTGCCAGCAGCGCGGGGACTAGCGGGAGGCCGGGGGCCTACAATGAGCAGTTCTTC,CASSAGTSGRPGAYNEQFF
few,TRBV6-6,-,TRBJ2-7,TGTGCCAGCAGTGCCCGACAGACAAAGGCCTACGAGCAGTACTTC,CASSARQTKAYEQYF
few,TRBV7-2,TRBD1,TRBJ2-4,TGTGCCAGCAGCTCCGGACAGGGCGTAGCCAAAAACATTCAGTACTTC,CASSSGQGVAKNIQYF
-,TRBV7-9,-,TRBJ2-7,TGTGCCAGCAGCGCCTACAGCGGAGGGTCCTACGAGCAGTACTTC,CASSAYSGGSYEQYF
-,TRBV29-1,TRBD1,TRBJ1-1,TGCAGCGTCAGGACAGGGGGCAGTAAAGCTGAAGCTTTCTTT,CSVRTGGSKAEAFF
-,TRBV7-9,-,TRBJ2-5,TGTGCCAGCAGCTTAGGAGACAAGGATCACTTC,CASSLGDKDHF
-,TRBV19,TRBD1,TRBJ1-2,TGTGCCAGTAGTATAGAGGGCAGGGGGCAACGCACCTTC,CASSIEGRGQRTF
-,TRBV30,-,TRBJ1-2,TGTGCCTGGAGTGTACCCTCCCCACGGGGACGGTCTGGCTACACCTTC,CAWSVPSPRGRSGYTF
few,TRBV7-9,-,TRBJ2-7,TGTGCCAGCAGCTTCTTTCCCAGGCCCTACGAGCAGTACTTC,CASSFFPRPYEQYF
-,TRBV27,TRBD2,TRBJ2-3,TGTGCCAGCAGACGCGGGACTAGCGGGAGGGCCGTCTTTAGGGATACGCAGTATTTT,CASRRGTSGRAVFRDTQYF
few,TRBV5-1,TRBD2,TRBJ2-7,TGCGCCAGCAGCTACTATAGCGGGGGCGTGGACGAGCAGTACTTC,CASSYYSGGVDEQYF
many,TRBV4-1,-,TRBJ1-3,TGCGCCAGCAGCCACGCTGGGAGGGGAAACACCATATATTTT,CASSHAGRGNTIYF
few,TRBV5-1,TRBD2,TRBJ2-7,TGCGCCAGCAGCTTGAGAACTAGCGGACTCTACGAGCAGTACTTC,CASSLRTSGLYEQYF
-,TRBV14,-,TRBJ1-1,TGTGCCAGCAGCCAAGTGGCAGGGGTTTTATCTCAAGCTTTCTTT,CASSQVAGVLSQAFF
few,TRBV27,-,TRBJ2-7,TGTGCCAGCAGTCCCCGACGGGGGAATTCCTACGAGCAGTACTTC,CASSPRRGNSYEQYF
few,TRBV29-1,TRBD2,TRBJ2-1,TGCAGCGTGGGACTAGCGGGAGTGGGATCCTACAATGAGCAGTTCTTC,CSVGLAGVGSYNEQFF